The rows below give T cell receptor beta chains drawn from one sample of a study of blood T cell repertoires in COVID-19. The protocol was immunoSEQ multiplex PCR, while the TCRdb copy is restricted to in-frame clones and leaves out a portion. The data show 200,000 to 250,000 clones, roughly 77% seen once. Sequencing was carried out using PBMCs or T cells enriched from blood (not recorded which). All receptors derive from a man aged 40-49 years who had recovered from COVID-19. Both conserved end residues are part of each CDR3. A D gene is named only where the DNA matches it firmly. Clone size, where shown, is once, few, many, or a class for clones that have expanded.

v_call	cdr3_length	j_call	clone_size	d_call	cdr3_aa	cdr3_nt
TRBV6-5	12	TRBJ1-1	few	.	CASSYLGIEAFF	TGTGCCAGCAGTTACTTGGGCATTGAAGCTTTCTTT
TRBV9	17	TRBJ1-6	.	.	CASSVTESGRSHSPLHF	TGTGCCAGCAGCGTAACGGAGTCCGGGAGGTCTCATTCACCCCTCCACTTT
TRBV7-9	12	TRBJ2-7	.	TRBD2	CASSSGGDEQYF	TGTGCCAGCAGCTCCGGGGGGGACGAGCAGTACTTC
TRBV29-1	15	TRBJ1-1	.	TRBD1	CSVESRGTGNTEAFF	TGCAGCGTTGAATCACGCGGGACAGGGAACACTGAAGCTTTCTTT
TRBV5-1	15	TRBJ1-2	.	.	CASSRRDTANYGYTF	TGCGCCAGCAGCCGCCGGGACACCGCTAACTATGGCTACACCTTC
TRBV5-1	15	TRBJ2-7	few	.	CASSLGSAASYEQYF	TGCGCCAGCAGCTTAGGTAGCGCAGCCTCCTACGAGCAGTACTTC
TRBV15	14	TRBJ1-1	.	TRBD1	CATSKFTGGTEAFF	TGTGCCACCAGCAAATTCACAGGGGGCACTGAAGCTTTCTTT
TRBV28	13	TRBJ1-1	once	TRBD1	CASSFAGGSEAFF	TGTGCCAGCAGTTTCGCAGGGGGCTCTGAAGCTTTCTTT
TRBV10-1	13	TRBJ2-5	.	.	CASSESGDSTQYF	TGCGCCAGCAGTGAGTCTGGGGACTCCACCCAGTACTTC
TRBV5-6	15	TRBJ1-5	.	TRBD1	CASSLWTGVVQPQHF	TGTGCCAGCAGCTTGTGGACAGGGGTTGTTCAGCCCCAGCATTTT
TRBV20-1	15	TRBJ1-2	.	TRBD1	CSASTPGQGNYGYTF	TGCAGTGCTAGTACCCCGGGACAGGGGAACTATGGCTACACCTTC
TRBV1	15	TRBJ1-4	.	.	CTSSHPRGQAEKLFF	TGCACCAGCAGCCACCCGAGGGGACAGGCTGAAAAACTGTTTTTT
TRBV6-5	15	TRBJ1-6	.	.	CASSYQGFGDSPLHF	TGTGCCAGCAGTTATCAGGGCTTTGGGGATTCACCCCTCCACTTT
TRBV7-3	16	TRBJ2-1	few	TRBD2	CASSLEGTSGRNEQFF	TGTGCCAGCAGCTTAGAAGGGACTAGCGGGAGGAATGAGCAGTTCTTC
TRBV5-8	18	TRBJ2-7	few	TRBD1	CASSLGTGGTMSSYEQYF	TGTGCCAGCAGCTTAGGGACAGGGGGTACGATGAGCTCCTACGAGCAGTACTTC
TRBV29-1	16	TRBJ2-1	.	.	CSVDKGGAGLYNEQFF	TGCAGCGTTGATAAAGGGGGCGCGGGGCTTTACAATGAGCAGTTCTTC
TRBV7-3	15	TRBJ2-2	.	TRBD2	CASSQGLANTGELFF	TGTGCCAGCAGCCAGGGACTAGCGAACACCGGGGAGCTGTTTTTT
TRBV3-1/TRBV3-2	14	TRBJ1-6	.	.	CASQRAGGNSPLHF	TGTGCCAGTCAAAGGGCCGGCGGGAATTCACCCCTCCACTTT
TRBV7-3	16	TRBJ1-1	few	TRBD1	CASSLLQGVRNTEAFF	TGTGCCAGCAGCTTATTGCAGGGGGTGAGGAACACTGAAGCTTTCTTT
TRBV5-1	13	TRBJ2-2	.	.	CASSPRGTGELFF	TGCGCCAGCAGCCCTAGGGGGACCGGGGAGCTGTTTTTT
TRBV2	15	TRBJ2-1	once	TRBD2	CASSRAGAPNNEQFF	TGTGCCAGCTCGAGGGCGGGAGCCCCTAACAATGAGCAGTTCTTC
TRBV14	19	TRBJ2-5	.	TRBD2	CASSQEPAGLAGNQETQYF	TGTGCCAGCAGCCAAGAACCCGCCGGGCTAGCGGGTAACCAAGAGACCCAGTACTTC
TRBV7-2	14	TRBJ2-7	.	.	CASSLYEGSYEQYF	TGTGCCAGCAGCTTATACGAGGGCTCCTACGAGCAGTACTTC
TRBV12-2	17	TRBJ2-5	few	.	CASRLAPSGGAGETQYF	TGTGCAAGTCGCTTAGCCCCGAGCGGGGGGGCCGGAGAGACCCAGTACTTC
TRBV5-1	16	TRBJ1-2	many	.	CASSPETVEGNYGYTF	TGCGCCAGCAGCCCAGAGACAGTGGAGGGTAACTATGGCTACACCTTC
TRBV29-1	13	TRBJ1-1	.	.	CSGGGHQNTEAFF	TGCAGCGGGGGGGGACACCAGAACACTGAAGCTTTCTTT
TRBV11-2	13	TRBJ2-7	.	.	CASSWAGTYEQYF	TGTGCCAGCAGCTGGGCGGGGACCTACGAGCAGTACTTC
TRBV5-1	15	TRBJ2-4	.	TRBD2	CASSLSSGGKNIQYF	TGCGCCAGCAGCTTGTCCAGCGGGGGCAAAAACATTCAGTACTTC
TRBV5-1	15	TRBJ2-5	.	TRBD2	CASTPDRGGWETQYF	TGCGCCAGCACCCCCGATCGGGGGGGCTGGGAGACCCAGTACTTC
TRBV6-1	18	TRBJ1-6	.	.	CASSERSVRPNYNSPLHF	TGTGCCAGCAGTGAACGAAGCGTGAGACCCAACTATAATTCACCCCTCCACTTT
TRBV6-6	14	TRBJ2-7	.	.	CASSYPDSEYEQYF	TGTGCCAGCAGTTACCCGGACAGCGAATACGAGCAGTACTTC
TRBV24-1	15	TRBJ2-5	.	TRBD1	CATSDLNRGEETQYF	TGTGCCACCAGTGATTTGAACAGGGGAGAAGAGACCCAGTACTTC
TRBV27	14	TRBJ1-4	.	.	CASSLGGTTEKLFF	TGTGCCAGCAGTCTCGGGGGGACAACCGAAAAACTGTTTTTT
TRBV19	13	TRBJ1-2	once	TRBD1	CATTDRGLDGYTF	TGTGCCACAACCGACAGGGGGTTGGATGGCTACACCTTC
TRBV20-1	13	TRBJ1-1	.	TRBD1	CSASLRDRWRAFF	TGCAGTGCTAGTTTGAGGGACAGGTGGAGAGCTTTCTTT